The 8 T cell receptor beta chains in this list originate from one sample, sequenced in a study of blood T cells in healthy people across ages. A J-beta primer mix and a sample-barcoded 5' primer were used in a second PCR of about 7 to 12 cycles. Each CDR3 protein is one row after TCRdb ran MiXCR on the 5' RACE reads. The sample consists of hundreds of thousands of distinct CDR3 sequences, about three fifths of them appearing once. The sequencing sample was made of blood. The receptors here all came from a man aged 25 to 40 in good health.

This chain links TRBV4-1 with TRBJ1-1; the match to TRBD1 covers 8 bases. Germline CDR1 MGHRA, CDR2 YSYEKL. Unmatched junction bases numbered 4, after V lost 3 bases and J lost 1 base. The CDR3 is 15 amino acids. CDR3 amino acids: CASSHPGTGNTEAFF. Written as DNA, the CDR3 is TGCGCCAGCAGCCACCCCGGGACAGGGAACACTGAAGCTTTCTTT.

The chain couples TRBV9 to TRBJ1-2; maybe TRBD1 (5 bases). V lost 0 bases and J 8 bases, leaving 20 bases between the germline ends. Per germline, CDR1 SGDLS and CDR2 YYNGEE. The CDR3 has 16 amino acids. CDR3 sequence reads: CASSVAAQGSPGGYTF. CDR3 sequence (DNA): TGTGCCAGCAGCGTAGCCGCTCAGGGTTCCCCAGGCGGCTACACCTTC.

This clonotype came up a few times. CDR3 DNA sequence: TGTGCCAGCAGCCCACGGTCGGGACTAAAAAACATTCAGTACTTC. Its translation is CASSPRSGLKNIQYF. The V gene is TRBV7-2, the J gene TRBJ2-4; 7 bases are shared with TRBD2. The V segment lost 5 bases and the J segment 4 bases; nucleotides outside the gene matches: 8. This CDR3 spans 15 amino acids. Germline lookup yields CDR1 SGHTA and CDR2 FQGNSA.

The chain joins TRBV18 to TRBJ2-3, with D maybe TRBD2 (5 bases). Trimming took off 3 bases at V and 0 bases at J, with 10 bases between the two ends. CDR1 is KGHSH, CDR2 LQKENI, per germline. The CDR3 loop spans 15 amino acids. The CDR3 DNA sequence: TGTGCCAGCTCACCTCCGACTACTAGCACAGATACGCAGTATTTT. It encodes CASSPPTTSTDTQYF.

This clonotype was picked up a small number of times. The V gene is TRBV6-5, the J gene TRBJ1-4; 7 bases align to TRBD1. The CDR3 extends over 14 amino acids. Trimming removed 8 bases from V and 8 bases from J; junction bases left unmatched: 11. Germline values: CDR1 MNHEY, CDR2 SVGAGI. CDR3 in DNA: TGTGCCAGCGCTAAGGGGGCAGGGGGGGAAAAACTGTTTTTT. This translates into CASAKGAGGEKLFF.

The sample holds a few counts of this clonotype. This chain links TRBV6-5 with TRBJ1-1; TRBD1 aligns across 7 bases. With 4 bases clipped from V and 6 bases from J, the junction kept 2 bases outside the gene matches. This CDR3 is 12 amino acids long. Per the germline V gene, CDR1 is MNHEY and CDR2 is SVGAGI. DNA for the CDR3: TGTGCCAGCAGTTTCGGGACAGCTGAAGCTTTCTTT. Translation gives CASSFGTAEAFF.

V is TRBV28 and J is TRBJ2-1; D is perhaps TRBD2 (5 bases). The CDR3 is 15 amino acids. V dropped 4 bases and J dropped 2 bases, with 12 bases sitting between them. Germline values: CDR1 MDHEN, CDR2 SYDVKM. Here the CDR3 DNA reads TGTGCCAGCAGTTCCCTCGGGGTCACCTACAATGAGCAGTTCTTC. It encodes CASSSLGVTYNEQFF. The whole variable domain, remainder taken from reference TRBV28 and TRBJ2-1, is DVKVTQSSRYLVKRTGEKVFLECVQDMDHENMFWYRQDPGLGLRLIYFSYDVKMKEKGDIPEGYSVSREKKERFSLILESASTNQTSMYLCASSSLGVTYNEQFFGPGTRLTVL.

J is TRBJ2-1 and V is TRBV18, with 12 bases fitting TRBD2. V lost 6 bases, J lost 7 bases, and 7 bases stayed unmatched. The CDR3 totals 15 residues. Germline V gene data show CDR1 as KGHSH and CDR2 as LQKENI. CDR3: CASSQLAGGENEQFF. The CDR3 DNA reads as TGTGCCAGCTCCCAACTAGCGGGAGGAGAAAATGAGCAGTTCTTC. Variable domain in full (rest from reference TRBV18 and TRBJ2-1): NAGVMQNPRHLVRRRGQEARLRCSPMKGHSHVYWYRQLPEEGLKFMVYLQKENIIDESGMPKERFSAEFPKEGPSILRIQQVVRGDSAAYFCASSQLAGGENEQFFGPGTRLTVL.